These 31 T cell receptor beta chains were sequenced from one sample in a study of cytomegalovirus exposure and HLA in healthy donors. Primers for the PCR totalled 60 Vbeta and 13 Jbeta. Sequencing used immunoSEQ multiplex PCR; TCRdb keeps in-frame clones, though not all of them. The table has more than 60,000 clones, around 76% seen once; the top ten hold over 2.5%. Sequenced input: PBMCs. These TCRs come from a man between 18 and 35 years old in good health and CMV-seronegative.

This chain uses TRBV5-4 with TRBJ2-2; maybe TRBD2 (6 bases). V gave up 4 bases and J gave up 6 bases, with 10 bases separating them. The CDR3 totals 13 residues. The germline CDR1 and CDR2 sequences are SGHNT and YYREEE (reference sequence). CDR3 bases: TGTGCCAGCAGCGCGACTAGACCCGGGGAGCTGTTTTTT. The encoded protein is CASSATRPGELFF.

The V and J genes are TRBV5-1 and TRBJ2-3; weak D call: TRBD1 (5 bases). Deletions cut 0 bases from V and 2 bases from J, with 10 bases between. The germline V gene encodes CDR1 SGHRS and CDR2 YFSETQ. The CDR3 consists of 15 residues. The CDR3 region is CASSLEGRVTDTQYF. The CDR3 nucleotides read TGCGCCAGCAGCTTGGAGGGCAGGGTCACAGATACGCAGTATTTT.

The V call is TRBV28, the J call TRBJ2-3; 8 bases fit TRBD1. The CDR3 extends over 16 amino acids. With V trimmed by 4 bases and J by 1 base, 7 bases remained unmatched. Germline values: CDR1 MDHEN, CDR2 SYDVKM. CDR3 sequence (DNA): TGTGCCAGCAGTTCACTCGGGACAGGAGGCACAGATACGCAGTATTTT. It encodes CASSSLGTGGTDTQYF.

The genes are TRBV5-6 and TRBJ1-3; no firm D call. Germline-derived CDR1 and CDR2 are SGHDT and YYEEEE. V lost 4 bases and J lost 0, with 14 bases in between. The CDR3 consists of 16 residues. The CDR3 bases are TGTGCCAGCAGCAGCTCGGGTTTCAGCTCTGGAAACACCATATATTTT. As protein: CASSSSGFSSGNTIYF.

This clone occurred once. This chain uses TRBV10-2 with TRBJ1-4, with a weak D call TRBD1 (5 bases). This CDR3 contains 15 residues. CDR1 is WSHSY and CDR2 is SAAADI in the germline V gene. V was clipped by 3 bases and J by 8 bases, with 16 bases between them. In nucleotides, the CDR3 is TGCGCCAGCAGTGACCCCGCGGGGGGGGGAGAAAAACTGTTTTTT. Protein: CASSDPAGGGEKLFF.

The gene calls are TRBV7-3 and TRBJ2-1, with 9 positions matching TRBD2. V lost 6 bases and J lost 4; bases outside the gene matches: 7. This CDR3 has 15 residues. Germline-derived CDR1 and CDR2 are SGHTA and FQGTGA. CDR3 DNA: TGTGCCAGCAGGCCCGGGACTAGCCCTTACAATGAGCAGTTCTTC. Protein sequence: CASRPGTSPYNEQFF.

V is TRBV27 and J is TRBJ1-2; 12 nucleotides agree with TRBD1. This CDR3 contains 17 residues. V gave up 4 bases and J gave up 3 bases; unmatched junction bases: 9. Germline CDR1 MNHEY, CDR2 SMNVEV (reference sequence). For the CDR3, the DNA is TGTGCCAGCAGTTCTTGGGACAGGGGGCTAGGGGACTATGGCTACACCTTC. Its translation is CASSSWDRGLGDYGYTF.

The chain is built from TRBV11-3 and TRBJ2-2; 10 nucleotides match TRBD1. The CDR3 extends over 15 amino acids. CDR1 and CDR2 from the germline V gene are SGHNT and YENEEA. The J segment lost 8 bases and the V segment lost 3 bases, leaving 6 bases of the junction unmatched. As DNA, the CDR3 is TGTGCCAGCAGCTTGAAGGGACAGGGGCGGGGGGAGCTGTTTTTT. Amino acids: CASSLKGQGRGELFF.

The sample holds one count of this clone. The chain couples TRBV6-1 to TRBJ1-5, with 8 bases identical to TRBD1. The CDR3 runs to 15 residues. Trimming took 6 bases from V and 4 from J; bases not matched to a gene: 8. Germline lookup yields CDR1 MNHNS and CDR2 SASEGT. CDR3 coding DNA: TGTGCCAGCAGAAGAACGGGACAGGTAAATCAGCCCCAGCATTTT. Residues: CASRRTGQVNQPQHF.

In its sample, this clone was seen once. The DNA of the CDR3 is TGCGCCAGCAGCTTGGGCCGACTAGCGGGGGACACAGATACGCAGTATTTT. This encodes CASSLGRLAGDTDTQYF. This rearrangement joins TRBV5-1 to TRBJ2-3; 12 bases line up with TRBD2. The CDR3 extends over 17 amino acids. V was pared by 0 bases and J by 2 bases, with 4 bases of the junction left unmatched. The germline CDR1 and CDR2 sequences are SGHRS and YFSETQ.

The chain has TRBV2 and TRBJ2-1; 7 positions match TRBD1. Germline CDR1 and CDR2: SNHLY and FYNNEI. The V segment lost 8 bases and the J segment 2 bases; nucleotides outside the gene matches: 3. CDR3 length: 13 residues. The CDR3: CASGQEAYNEQFF. The CDR3 DNA is TGTGCCAGCGGACAGGAGGCCTACAATGAGCAGTTCTTC. Variable domain in full (rest from reference TRBV2 and TRBJ2-1): EPEVTQTPSHQVTQMGQEVILRCVPISNHLYFYWYRQILGQKVEFLVSFYNNEISEKSEIFDDQFSVERPDGSNFTLKIRSTKLEDSAMYFCASGQEAYNEQFFGPGTRLTVL.

This chain connects TRBV27 to TRBJ2-7; D is possibly TRBD1 (7 bases). Trimming shortened V by 4 bases and J by 1 base, and 11 bases separated the two germline ends. From germline, CDR1 is MNHEY and CDR2 SMNVEV (reference sequence). This CDR3 spans 14 amino acids. The DNA for the CDR3 is TGTGCCAGCAGTTCACAGGGGACTTCCTACGAGCAGTACTTC. It is translated as CASSSQGTSYEQYF.

V gene TRBV7-9 combines with J gene TRBJ1-5; D possibly corresponds to TRBD1 (5 bases). With 4 bases removed from V and 7 bases from J, the gap between germline ends came to 17 bases. The CDR3 is 15 residues long. Germline loops: CDR1 SEHNR, CDR2 FQNEAQ (reference sequence). Here the CDR3 DNA reads TGTGCCAGCAGCTCGGCGGGGGGGATCAACCAGCCCCAGCATTTT. It codes for CASSSAGGINQPQHF.

The chain joins TRBV7-8 to TRBJ2-3, with 8 bases aligning to TRBD1. Germline CDR1 SGHVS, CDR2 FQNEAQ. V shed 5 bases, J shed 2 bases, and the junction held 3 bases outside the gene matches. This CDR3 has 14 residues. As DNA, the CDR3 is TGTGCCAGCAGCCCGACAGGGGTCACAGATACGCAGTATTTT. It yields the protein CASSPTGVTDTQYF.

This clone was counted once. The chain has TRBV28 and TRBJ1-1; the D gene is possibly TRBD1 (5 bases). V lost 6 bases, J lost 0 bases, and 11 bases lay in between. CDR3 length: 14 amino acids. Germline CDR1 is MDHEN and CDR2 is SYDVKM. CDR3 nucleotide sequence: TGTGCCAGCAGCTTACAGGTTCTGAACACTGAAGCTTTCTTT. Residues: CASSLQVLNTEAFF.

V gene TRBV7-3 combines with J gene TRBJ1-1; a weak D match, TRBD1 (6 bases). CDR3 length: 14 amino acids. Trimming removed 5 bases at V and 7 bases at J, with 17 bases between. The germline CDR1 and CDR2 sequences are SGHTA and FQGTGA. The CDR3 loop reads CASSPSHRTDEAFF. The CDR3 nucleotides read TGTGCCAGCAGCCCTAGCCACAGGACAGATGAAGCTTTCTTT.

This rearrangement joins TRBV7-3 to TRBJ2-3; 10 nucleotides agree with TRBD1. This CDR3 has 15 residues. V gave up 1 base and J gave up 5 bases; unmatched junction bases: 3. Germline V lookup: CDR1 SGHTA, CDR2 FQGTGA. The CDR3 nucleotides read TGTGCCAGCAGCTTAAGGGGACAGGGGCTAGATACGCAGTATTTT. The encoded protein is CASSLRGQGLDTQYF.

The rearrangement links TRBV10-3 to TRBJ2-7; D might be TRBD2 (6 bases). The V gene's germline CDR1 is ENHRY and CDR2 SYGVKD. The CDR3 runs 17 residues. Trimming took 0 bases from V and 6 from J, leaving 21 bases between them. CDR3 sequence: CAISESQVGRGWSEQYF. The CDR3 DNA is TGTGCCATCAGTGAGTCGCAAGTTGGGCGGGGCTGGAGCGAGCAGTACTTC.

This clone has more than one count but fewer than ten. The V call is TRBV6-1, the J call TRBJ1-3, with a tentative D call TRBD1 (6 bases). V gave up 4 bases and J gave up 4 bases, with 14 bases separating them. Germline V gene sequence: CDR1 MNHNS, CDR2 SASEGT. The CDR3 runs 15 residues. In nucleotides, the CDR3 is TGTGCCAGCAGTGGATGGACAGCCGGGGGAAACACCATATATTTT. Translation gives CASSGWTAGGNTIYF.

This clone was observed once. The chain employs TRBV7-2 and TRBJ1-5; TRBD1 matches 8 bases. V was clipped by 5 bases and J by 2 bases; unmatched bases: 2. The CDR3 extends over 14 amino acids. CDR1 is SGHTA and CDR2 is FQGNSA in the germline V gene. The CDR3 loop reads CASSPQGGNQPQHF. The CDR3 DNA sequence: TGTGCCAGCAGCCCACAGGGGGGCAATCAGCCCCAGCATTTT.

This clone was picked up one time. The chain carries TRBV10-3 and TRBJ1-6, with 10 bases matching TRBD1. The CDR3 contains 16 residues. Germline assignment: CDR1 ENHRY and CDR2 SYGVKD. The V segment lost 6 bases and the J segment 7 bases; nucleotides outside the gene matches: 9. CDR3 sequence: CAISHPGQGNNSPLHF. The CDR3, as DNA: TGTGCCATCAGCCACCCGGGACAGGGGAACAATTCACCCCTCCACTTT.

J is TRBJ2-1 and V is TRBV20-1, with TRBD2 identical over 8 bases. Germline V gives CDR1 DFQATT, CDR2 SNEGSKA (reference sequence). The CDR3 totals 11 residues. The ends lost 5 bases at V and 7 bases at J; junction bases unmatched: 1. The CDR3 sequence: CSAGGGNEQFF. The CDR3 DNA reads TGCAGTGCTGGCGGGGGGAATGAGCAGTTCTTC.

The sample holds one count of this clone. The chain employs TRBV27 and TRBJ1-5, with 7 bases fitting TRBD1. The CDR3 contains 14 residues. Trimming removed 3 bases from V and 2 bases from J; junction bases left unmatched: 1. The germline gives CDR1 MNHEY, CDR2 SMNVEV (reference sequence). CDR3 sequence (DNA): TGTGCCAGCAGTTTTACAGGGGGCAATCAGCCCCAGCATTTT. This gives the protein CASSFTGGNQPQHF.

J is TRBJ2-7 and V is TRBV28, with TRBD2 as a possible D gene (5 bases). There are 14 residues in the CDR3. With 3 bases removed from V and 6 bases from J, the gap between germline ends came to 15 bases. CDR1 and CDR2 (germline): MDHEN, SYDVKM. Here the CDR3 DNA reads TGTGCCAGCAGTTTCGCGGGCCTTCTCTTCGAGCAGTACTTC. Its translation: CASSFAGLLFEQYF.

The chain couples TRBV28 to TRBJ2-7; TRBD2 matches at 15 bases. V lost 5 bases and J lost 6; bases outside the gene matches: 8. The CDR3 extends over 16 amino acids. Germline-derived CDR1 and CDR2 are MDHEN and SYDVKM. The CDR3 sequence is CASSPGLAGGQLEQYF. As DNA, the CDR3 is TGTGCCAGCAGTCCCGGACTAGCGGGGGGGCAACTCGAGCAGTACTTC.

The chain uses TRBV9 and TRBJ1-3; TRBD1 matches 7 bases. The CDR3 is 16 residues long. V lost 0 bases, J lost 7 bases, and 10 bases stayed unmatched. Germline CDR1 and CDR2: SGDLS and YYNGEE. The CDR3 DNA is TGTGCCAGCAGCGTAGGCCCGGCAAGGGGGCTGAACACCATATATTTT. Protein product: CASSVGPARGLNTIYF.

Comment on this clone: The sample contains more than one DNA sequence encoding this CDR3. The V and J genes are TRBV30 and TRBJ1-5, with D maybe TRBD1 (5 bases). The V end was cut by 1 base, the J end by 4 bases, with 8 bases between. Germline V gives CDR1 GTSNPN, CDR2 SVGIG (reference sequence). CDR3 length: 13 amino acids. CDR3 coding DNA: TGTGCCTGGAGTGGGCAGGGAAATCAGCCCCAGCATTTT. This sequence encodes CAWSGQGNQPQHF.

This clone was found a few times. The chain employs TRBV11-2 and TRBJ2-1; TRBD1 is a possible D gene (5 bases). Trimming removed 5 bases at V and 6 bases at J, with 5 bases between. Germline V lookup: CDR1 SGHAT, CDR2 FQNNGV. The CDR3 sequence is 11 residues long. The CDR3, as DNA: TGTGCCAGCAGCCAGGGCAATGAGCAGTTCTTC. Its translation is CASSQGNEQFF.

The chain carries TRBV5-1 and TRBJ1-1; D may be TRBD1 (5 bases). Germline V CDR1 and CDR2: SGHRS, YFSETQ. The germline V and J ends were trimmed by 1 base and 4 bases, with 11 bases remaining between them. This CDR3 contains 14 residues. CDR3 protein: CASSLLGGGTEAFF. DNA of the CDR3: TGCGCCAGCAGCTTGCTGGGGGGAGGCACTGAAGCTTTCTTT.

CDR3 DNA sequence: TGTGCCAGCTCACCACTTGTGACATTTAAAGAGACCCAGTACTTC. This sequence encodes CASSPLVTFKETQYF. The chain uses TRBV18 and TRBJ2-5, with unresolved D. Deletions cut 1 base from V and 3 bases from J, with 12 bases between. The CDR3 runs 15 residues. Germline V gene sequence: CDR1 KGHSH, CDR2 LQKENI.

The chain joins TRBV5-1 to TRBJ2-6, with D possibly being TRBD1 (6 bases). V lost 6 bases, J lost 4 bases, and 11 bases lay in between. In germline, CDR1 is SGHRS, CDR2 YFSETQ. The CDR3 runs to 14 residues. Written as DNA, the CDR3 is TGCGCCAGCACCAGGGGCGACGGGGCCAACGTCCTGACTTTC. This gives the protein CASTRGDGANVLTF.